The entry below gives a single T cell receptor beta chain sequence along with its context. The CDR3 runs 14 residues. Germline V lookup: CDR1 MNHNY, CDR2 SVGAGI (reference sequence). Trimming removed 7 bases at V and 4 bases at J, with 16 bases between. In the authors' workflow: Amplified reference gene primers provided the basis for estimating nucleated cell counts. Method: immunoSEQ multiplex PCR; TCRdb's copy keeps in-frame clones and lacks some. V and J calls and clone size are given by that table; D and trimming were obtained from the DNA. In the table there are approximately 150,000 clones, over 85% of which are singletons. This specimen belongs to a study of blood T cell repertoires in COVID-19. The overall study: The United States, Italy and Spain supplied acute and convalescent COVID-19 samples. Sources were T cells, B-cell-depleted T cells, or PBMCs; the material itself was cDNA or gDNA.

The sequence was collected from a human donor in a cohort sampled during active COVID-19. The source material was peripheral blood. The chain carries TRBV6-6 and TRBJ2-5, with D possibly being TRBD2 (6 bases). CDR3 residues: CASTLGGPRETQYF. Here the CDR3 DNA reads TGTGCCAGCACCTTAGGAGGGCCTCGAGAGACCCAGTACTTC.